Each of the 26 T cell receptor beta chains below was sequenced from the same sample in a study of CD8 T cells in Susac syndrome. About 0.45 to 1 ug RNA was reverse transcribed with random hexamers. TCRdb re-derived calls from the immunoSEQ multiplex PCR reads in MiXCR, one entry per CDR3 protein. This repertoire shows a few hundred thousand distinct CDR3 sequences, 85% found once; its top ten account for around 0.2%. Sequenced sample: CD8+ T cells from PBMCs. The receptors were sampled from a human donor with multiple sclerosis.

The chain combines TRBV7-6 with TRBJ2-1; weak D call: TRBD2 (5 bases). This CDR3 comprises 16 residues. The V end was cut by 2 bases, the J end by 1 base, with 12 bases between. Germline CDR1 is SGHVS and CDR2 is FNYEAQ. The CDR3 DNA reads TGTGCCAGCAGCTTACTTGTGGGAGTGTCCTACAATGAGCAGTTCTTC. Translation: CASSLLVGVSYNEQFF.

This clonotype appeared a single time. The rearrangement uses TRBV6-2 or TRBV6-3 and TRBJ2-1; 13 bases match TRBD2. Germline CDR1 reads MNHEY; CDR2 reads SVGEGT. J was trimmed by 0 bases and V by 9 bases; bases with no gene match: 11. The CDR3 covers 18 residues. The CDR3 DNA follows: TGTGCCAGTCTACCGGGACTAGCGGGATCACACTCCTACAATGAGCAGTTCTTC. It specifies CASLPGLAGSHSYNEQFF.

This chain uses TRBV29-1 with TRBJ2-3, with 9 nucleotides matching TRBD1. The CDR3 extends over 12 amino acids. CDR1 is SQVTM, CDR2 ANQGSEA, per germline. V was clipped by 6 bases and J by 5 bases; unmatched bases: 3. The CDR3: CSVQGALDTQYF. As DNA, the CDR3 is TGCAGCGTACAGGGGGCCTTAGATACGCAGTATTTT.

This clonotype has more than one count but fewer than ten. This chain uses TRBV7-8 with TRBJ2-2; D is ambiguous. Trimming shortened V by 0 bases and J by 1 base, and 3 bases separated the two germline ends. Germline-derived CDR1 and CDR2 are SGHVS and FQNEAQ. This CDR3 contains 14 residues. The CDR3 loop is CASSLAWNTGELFF. The CDR3 bases are TGTGCCAGCAGCTTAGCCTGGAACACCGGGGAGCTGTTTTTT.

The chain combines TRBV29-1 with TRBJ2-7; 7 positions match TRBD1. Germline CDR1 and CDR2: SQVTM and ANQGSEA. The ends lost 6 bases at V and 5 bases at J; junction bases unmatched: 7. CDR3 length equals 12 residues. CDR3 bases: TGCAGCGTACTCCCAACAGGGGACGAGCAGTACTTC. Amino acids: CSVLPTGDEQYF.

This chain joins TRBV6-2 or TRBV6-3 and TRBJ2-2, with D perhaps matching TRBD2 (6 bases). Per the germline V gene, CDR1 is MNHEY and CDR2 is SVGEGT. The CDR3 sequence is 14 residues long. V was clipped by 4 bases and J by 5 bases, with 11 bases between them. CDR3 amino acids: CASSWTGLTGELFF. In DNA form, the CDR3 reads TGTGCCAGCAGTTGGACTGGACTAACCGGGGAGCTGTTTTTT.

The J gene is TRBJ1-2, the V gene TRBV7-2; the match to TRBD1 covers 9 bases. Germline assignment: CDR1 SGHTA and CDR2 FQGNSA. J lost 6 bases, V lost 5 bases, and 7 bases had no gene match. The CDR3 is 14 residues long. The CDR3 region is CASSRTGTGNGYTF. CDR3 DNA sequence: TGTGCCAGCAGCAGGACCGGGACAGGGAATGGCTACACCTTC.

This clonotype has only a few counts. V gene TRBV7-9 combines with J gene TRBJ2-7, with 7 bases identical to TRBD1. The germline CDR1 and CDR2 sequences are SEHNR and FQNEAQ (reference sequence). The CDR3 is 17 amino acids. V shed 5 bases, J shed 4 bases, and the junction held 17 bases outside the gene matches. The CDR3 region has the DNA TGTGCCAGCAGCAGCGCGTCCACCGGGACAGCGTTATACGAGCAGTACTTC. This codes for CASSSASTGTALYEQYF.

The chain is built from TRBV12-3 or TRBV12-4 and TRBJ2-5; D perhaps matches TRBD1 (5 bases). Trimming removed 1 base from V and 1 base from J, with 10 bases in between. CDR3 length: 15 residues. In DNA, the CDR3 is TGTGCCAGCAGTTTAGATAGGGGTCTCCAAGAGACCCAGTACTTC. Translated: CASSLDRGLQETQYF.

The rearrangement joins TRBV27 to TRBJ2-3; TRBD1 agrees at 7 bases. Germline values: CDR1 MNHEY, CDR2 SMNVEV (reference sequence). With V trimmed by 5 bases and J by 2 bases, 10 bases remained unmatched. The CDR3 covers 16 residues. The CDR3 here is CASSPLRTGATDTQYF. For the CDR3, the DNA is TGTGCCAGCAGTCCCCTAAGGACAGGCGCCACAGATACGCAGTATTTT.

This chain uses TRBV27 with TRBJ1-1; D may be TRBD1 (5 bases). V lost 7 bases and J lost 4, with 16 bases in between. Per germline, CDR1 MNHEY and CDR2 SMNVEV (reference sequence). The CDR3 runs to 14 residues. The DNA for the CDR3 is TGTGCCAGCAAGTTGGGGGGTATAGGCACTGAAGCTTTCTTT. It specifies CASKLGGIGTEAFF.

The genes are TRBV28 and TRBJ2-3; a weak D match, TRBD2 (5 bases). Germline V CDR1 and CDR2: MDHEN, SYDVKM. CDR3 length equals 14 residues. Trimming left V 5 bases short and J 4 bases short, with 13 bases between. The CDR3 DNA reads as TGTGCCAGCAGTCCTACCGCGGACTCAGATACGCAGTATTTT. This gives the protein CASSPTADSDTQYF.

The chain combines TRBV20-1 with TRBJ1-2; TRBD1 matches at 9 bases. The CDR3 consists of 18 residues. Germline V CDR1 and CDR2: DFQATT, SNEGSKA (reference sequence). V was clipped by 1 base and J by 0 bases; unmatched bases: 12. CDR3 nucleotide sequence: TGCAGTGCTAGAGCCCGGGACAGGGAGTCCCCAGCTAACTATGGCTACACCTTC. It yields the protein CSARARDRESPANYGYTF.

The chain links TRBV5-1 to TRBJ2-1; TRBD2 aligns across 9 bases. CDR3 length: 15 amino acids. The V gene's germline CDR1 is SGHRS and CDR2 YFSETQ. V lost 0 bases to trimming and J lost 7 bases; unmatched junction nucleotides: 5. CDR3 sequence (DNA): TGCGCCAGCAGCTTGGTGGGACTAGCTAGGAATGAGCAGTTCTTC. Protein sequence: CASSLVGLARNEQFF. Filled out from reference TRBV5-1 and TRBJ2-1, the complete variable domain reads KAGVTQTPRYLIKTRGQQVTLSCSPISGHRSVSWYQQTPGQGLQFLFEYFSETQRNKGNFPGRFSGRQFSNSRSEMNVSTLELGDSALYLCASSLVGLARNEQFFGPGTRLTVL.

This chain links TRBV27 with TRBJ2-5, with D uncertain. Germline loops: CDR1 MNHEY, CDR2 SMNVEV (reference sequence). Between the trimmed V and J ends, which lost 8 bases and 1 base, there was a span of 11 bases. This CDR3 has 13 amino acids. The CDR3 bases are TGTGCCAGCTCGGGCATCCTCCAAGAGACCCAGTACTTC. Amino acids: CASSGILQETQYF.

The chain is built from TRBV27 and TRBJ2-7, with unresolved D. Trimming shortened V by 10 bases and J by 2 bases, and 12 bases separated the two germline ends. Looked up from germline, CDR1 is MNHEY and CDR2 is SMNVEV (reference sequence). CDR3 size: 12 residues. CDR3 DNA sequence: TGTGCCACGCAAGTAACAGCCTACGAGCAGTACTTC. Its protein is CATQVTAYEQYF.

V usage is TRBV30 and J usage is TRBJ1-2; 10 positions match TRBD1. The CDR3 has 14 residues. Germline CDR1 and CDR2: GTSNPN and SVGIG (reference sequence). Trimming at V came to 1 base and at J to 6 bases, leaving 5 bases not matched to a gene. The CDR3 sequence is CAWSATGGADGYTF. For the CDR3, the DNA is TGTGCCTGGAGTGCGACAGGGGGCGCGGATGGCTACACCTTC.

The J gene is TRBJ1-1, the V gene TRBV5-1; D may be TRBD1 (5 bases). V was trimmed by 2 bases and J by 0 bases, leaving 17 bases between them. This CDR3 comprises 17 residues. Per germline, CDR1 SGHRS and CDR2 YFSETQ. CDR3 in amino acids: CASSLEGFRQMNTEAFF. The CDR3 region has the DNA TGCGCCAGCAGCTTAGAGGGGTTTAGACAGATGAACACTGAAGCTTTCTTT.

In its sample, this clonotype was seen once. CDR3 region: CASSPTGVEQFF. In nucleotides, the CDR3 is TGTGCCAGCAGCCCAACAGGGGTCGAGCAGTTCTTC. The chain combines TRBV7-2 with TRBJ2-1; 7 bases are shared with TRBD1. Germline CDR1 is SGHTA and CDR2 is FQGNSA. The CDR3 covers 12 residues. V dropped 5 bases and J dropped 10; count of bases not matched to a gene: 5. Together with reference TRBV7-2 and TRBJ2-1, the CDR3 gives the full variable domain: GAGVSQSPSNKVTEKGKDVELRCDPISGHTALYWYRQSLGQGLEFLIYFQGNSAPDKSGLPSDRFSAERTGGSVSTLTIQRTQQEDSAVYLCASSPTGVEQFFGPGTRLTVL.

V usage is TRBV5-1 and J usage is TRBJ1-2; no clear D gene. The germline CDR1 and CDR2 sequences are SGHRS and YFSETQ. CDR3 length equals 15 residues. Trimming removed 1 base from V and 1 base from J, with 11 bases in between. This CDR3 reads CASSLNVDVNYGYTF. CDR3 DNA sequence: TGCGCCAGCAGCTTGAATGTGGACGTTAACTATGGCTACACCTTC. Supplemented by reference TRBV5-1 and TRBJ1-2, the full variable domain reads KAGVTQTPRYLIKTRGQQVTLSCSPISGHRSVSWYQQTPGQGLQFLFEYFSETQRNKGNFPGRFSGRQFSNSRSEMNVSTLELGDSALYLCASSLNVDVNYGYTFGSGTRLTVV.

This rearrangement joins TRBV11-2 to TRBJ1-2, with D possibly being TRBD1 (6 bases). With 11 bases removed from V and 2 bases from J, the gap between germline ends came to 24 bases. The CDR3 is made up of 16 amino acids. The germline gives CDR1 SGHAT, CDR2 FQNNGV. The CDR3 nucleotides read TGTGCCTCCACTGGGGGCCCAGCAATATTAAACTATGGCTACACCTTC. This codes for CASTGGPAILNYGYTF.

This chain links TRBV13 with TRBJ2-1, with TRBD2 as a possible D gene (5 bases). The germline CDR1 and CDR2 sequences are PRHDT and FYEKMQ (reference sequence). Trimming took 1 base from V and 4 from J, leaving 11 bases between them. The CDR3 spans 15 residues. The CDR3 spells CASSLVSEAYNEQFF. The CDR3 region has the DNA TGTGCCAGCAGCTTAGTTAGCGAGGCATACAATGAGCAGTTCTTC. The full variable domain, its missing parts supplied by reference TRBV13 and TRBJ2-1, is AAGVIQSPRHLIKEKRETATLKCYPIPRHDTVYWYQQGPGQDPQFLISFYEKMQSDKGSIPDRFSAQQFSDYHSELNMSSLELGDSALYFCASSLVSEAYNEQFFGPGTRLTVL.

This clonotype was seen a single time. The V call is TRBV7-2, the J call TRBJ2-1; 7 bases agree with TRBD1. The germline gives CDR1 SGHTA, CDR2 FQGNSA. The CDR3 consists of 16 residues. V gave up 2 bases and J gave up 6 bases; unmatched junction bases: 10. The CDR3 region has the DNA TGTGCCAGCAGCTTATTTCTGCGGACAGGTGTCAATGAGCAGTTCTTC. It encodes CASSLFLRTGVNEQFF.

This chain links TRBV4-3 with TRBJ2-1, with a possible D match to TRBD2 (6 bases). This CDR3 is built from 14 residues. CDR1 is LGHNA, CDR2 YSLEER, per germline. The V gene lost 0 bases and the J gene lost 10 bases, with 13 bases spanning the gap. CDR3 loop: CASSQDIWGEEQFF. The DNA of the CDR3 is TGCGCCAGCAGCCAAGATATATGGGGGGAGGAGCAGTTCTTC.

This chain joins TRBV5-6 and TRBJ2-7; 7 bases agree with TRBD1. This CDR3 region has 15 residues. The V and J ends lost 4 bases and 6 bases, in that order; junction bases with no gene match: 13. Looked up from germline, CDR1 is SGHDT and CDR2 is YYEEEE. The CDR3 sequence is CASSTQLTGLSEQYF. CDR3 in DNA: TGTGCCAGCAGCACTCAGTTGACAGGGCTGTCCGAGCAGTACTTC.

This sequence joins TRBV18 and TRBJ2-1; no clear D. The CDR3 covers 12 residues. CDR1 is KGHSH, CDR2 LQKENI, per germline. The V end lost 1 base, the J end lost 8 bases, and 6 bases lay between the germline ends. The CDR3 DNA reads TGTGCCAGCTCACCACGGAGCGATGAGCAGTTCTTC. This codes for CASSPRSDEQFF. The full variable domain, completed using reference TRBV18 and TRBJ2-1, is NAGVMQNPRHLVRRRGQEARLRCSPMKGHSHVYWYRQLPEEGLKFMVYLQKENIIDESGMPKERFSAEFPKEGPSILRIQQVVRGDSAAYFCASSPRSDEQFFGPGTRLTVL.